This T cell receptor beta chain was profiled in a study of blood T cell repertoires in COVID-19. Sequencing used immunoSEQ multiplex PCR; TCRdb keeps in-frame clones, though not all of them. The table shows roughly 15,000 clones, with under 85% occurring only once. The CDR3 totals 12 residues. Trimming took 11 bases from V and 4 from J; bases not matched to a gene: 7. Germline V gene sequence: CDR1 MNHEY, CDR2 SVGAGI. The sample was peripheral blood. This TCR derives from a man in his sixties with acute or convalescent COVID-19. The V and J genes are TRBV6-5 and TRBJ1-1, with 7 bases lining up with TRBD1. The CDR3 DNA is TGTGCCGGGCGACAGGGAACCACTGAAGCTTTCTTT. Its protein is CAGRQGTTEAFF.